This TCR beta chain was identified in a study of cytomegalovirus exposure and HLA in healthy donors. General observations from the study: An observed cluster of highly shared sequence variants was recorded as a likely sequencing artifact. A later analysis, which compared TCR beta chains of equal frequency, found the HLA-associated ones more clonally expanded.

In its sample, this clone ranks as medium-sized. Its target is unknown. 60 Vbeta and 13 Jbeta primers were used in PCR. Sequencing was performed with immunoSEQ multiplex PCR; in TCRdb, only in-frame clones are kept and a portion is missing. Among 45,000 or so clones, about two thirds were seen once, and the ten largest hold around 3.4%. The CDR3 extends over 12 amino acids. Germline values: CDR1 SQVTM, CDR2 ANQGSEA. V shed 7 bases and J 7 bases; nucleotides not matched to a gene: 9. This TCR derives from a woman aged 25 to 39 in good health and CMV-seronegative. Specimen: PBMCs. J is TRBJ1-1 and V is TRBV29-1; 7 nucleotides line up with TRBD1. The CDR3 loop reads CSAGQMSSEAFF. The CDR3, as DNA: TGCAGCGCGGGACAGATGTCGAGTGAAGCTTTCTTT.